This T cell receptor beta chain derives from a study of blood T cells in healthy people across ages. Study details: When template switching was applied, about one barcoded beta molecule was captured per two T cells.

Notes on the study in general: Per million T cells, TCR beta diversity dropped roughly linearly as age increased.

There are a few counts of this clonotype. Its antigen is not known. The CDR3 is 13 amino acids. Germline V gene sequence: CDR1 KGHSH, CDR2 LQKENI. V lost 3 bases and J 10 bases, leaving 12 bases between the germline ends. A second PCR of 7 to 11 cycles used a sample-barcoded 5' primer and a J-beta primer mix. Each CDR3 protein gets one entry after TCRdb re-called the 5' RACE reads with MiXCR. There are about 510,000 distinct CDR3 sequences in the sample; roughly a quarter occur only once, and approximately 3.7% lies in the top ten. Separately, the same data were catalogued under a study of T cells of mothers and their children. That work contributes: Donation involved a few healthy Caucasian mothers and the six children that they had.

The receptor's source is a boy between 2 and 10 years old in good health. The chain couples TRBV18 to TRBJ2-2, with a possible D match to TRBD2 (5 bases). Sequenced sample: blood. CDR3: CASSPRTLSELFF. Written as DNA, the CDR3 is TGTGCCAGCTCACCCCGGACTCTTTCGGAGCTGTTTTTT. Full variable domain (remainder filled in from reference TRBV18 and TRBJ2-2): NAGVMQNPRHLVRRRGQEARLRCSPMKGHSHVYWYRQLPEEGLKFMVYLQKENIIDESGMPKERFSAEFPKEGPSILRIQQVVRGDSAAYFCASSPRTLSELFFGEGSRLTVL.